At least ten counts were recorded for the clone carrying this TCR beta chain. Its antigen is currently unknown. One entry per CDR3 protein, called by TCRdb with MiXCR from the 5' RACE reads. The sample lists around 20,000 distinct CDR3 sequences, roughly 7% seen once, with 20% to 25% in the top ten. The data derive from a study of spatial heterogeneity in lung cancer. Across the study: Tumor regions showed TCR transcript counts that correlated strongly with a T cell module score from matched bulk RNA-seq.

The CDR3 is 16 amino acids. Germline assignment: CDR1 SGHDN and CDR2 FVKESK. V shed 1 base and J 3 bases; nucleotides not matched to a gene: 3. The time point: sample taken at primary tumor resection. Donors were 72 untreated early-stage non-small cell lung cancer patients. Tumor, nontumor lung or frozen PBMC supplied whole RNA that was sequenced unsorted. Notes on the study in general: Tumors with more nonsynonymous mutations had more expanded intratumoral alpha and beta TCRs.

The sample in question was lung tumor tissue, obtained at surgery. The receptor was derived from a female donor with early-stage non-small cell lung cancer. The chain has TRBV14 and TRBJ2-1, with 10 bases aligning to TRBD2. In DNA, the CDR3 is TGTGCCAGCAGCCAAGTCTGGACTAGCGGCTACAATGAGCAGTTCTTC. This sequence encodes CASSQVWTSGYNEQFF.